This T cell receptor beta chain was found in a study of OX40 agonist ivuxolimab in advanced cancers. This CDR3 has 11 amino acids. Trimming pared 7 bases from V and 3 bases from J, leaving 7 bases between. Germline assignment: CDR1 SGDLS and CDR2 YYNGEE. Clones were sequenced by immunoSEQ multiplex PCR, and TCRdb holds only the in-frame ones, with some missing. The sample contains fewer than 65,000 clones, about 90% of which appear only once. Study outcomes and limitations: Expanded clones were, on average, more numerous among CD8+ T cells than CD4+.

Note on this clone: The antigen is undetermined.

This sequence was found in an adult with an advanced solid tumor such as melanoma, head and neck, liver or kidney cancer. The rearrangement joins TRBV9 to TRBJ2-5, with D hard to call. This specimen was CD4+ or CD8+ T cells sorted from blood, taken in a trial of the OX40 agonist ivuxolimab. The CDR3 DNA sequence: TGTGCCAGCGGCCGAGAAGAGACCCAGTACTTC. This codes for CASGREETQYF.